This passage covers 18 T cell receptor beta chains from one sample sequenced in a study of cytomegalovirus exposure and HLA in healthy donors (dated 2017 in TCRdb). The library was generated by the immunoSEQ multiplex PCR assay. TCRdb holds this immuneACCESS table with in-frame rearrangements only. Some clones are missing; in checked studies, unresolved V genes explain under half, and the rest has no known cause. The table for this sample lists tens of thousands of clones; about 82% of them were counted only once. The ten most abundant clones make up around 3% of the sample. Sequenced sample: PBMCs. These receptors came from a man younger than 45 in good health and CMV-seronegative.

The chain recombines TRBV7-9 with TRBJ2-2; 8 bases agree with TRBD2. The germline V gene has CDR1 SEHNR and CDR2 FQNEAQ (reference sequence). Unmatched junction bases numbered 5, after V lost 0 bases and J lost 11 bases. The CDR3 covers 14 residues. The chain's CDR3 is CASSLALAGSELFF. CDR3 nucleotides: TGTGCCAGCAGCTTAGCCCTAGCGGGTTCAGAGCTGTTTTTT.

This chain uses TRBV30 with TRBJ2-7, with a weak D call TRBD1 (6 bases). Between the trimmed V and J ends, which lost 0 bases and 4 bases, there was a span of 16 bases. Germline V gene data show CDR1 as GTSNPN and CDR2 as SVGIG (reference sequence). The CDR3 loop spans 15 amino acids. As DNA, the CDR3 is TGTGCCTGGAGTGTAGCCCCGGGGCAGGGGTACGAGCAGTACTTC. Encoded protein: CAWSVAPGQGYEQYF.

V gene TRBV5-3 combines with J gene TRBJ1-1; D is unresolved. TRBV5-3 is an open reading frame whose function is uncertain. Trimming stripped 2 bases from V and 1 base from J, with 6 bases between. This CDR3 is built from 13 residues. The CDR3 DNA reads TGTGCCAGAAGCTTTAGTGGGAACACTGAAGCTTTCTTT. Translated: CARSFSGNTEAFF.

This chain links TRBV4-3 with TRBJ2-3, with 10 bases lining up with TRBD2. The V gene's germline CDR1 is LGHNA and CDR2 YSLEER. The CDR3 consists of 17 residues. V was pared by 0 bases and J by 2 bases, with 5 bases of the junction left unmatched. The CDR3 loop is CASSQDGLAGVTDTQYF. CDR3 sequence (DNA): TGCGCCAGCAGCCAAGATGGGCTAGCGGGGGTCACAGATACGCAGTATTTT.

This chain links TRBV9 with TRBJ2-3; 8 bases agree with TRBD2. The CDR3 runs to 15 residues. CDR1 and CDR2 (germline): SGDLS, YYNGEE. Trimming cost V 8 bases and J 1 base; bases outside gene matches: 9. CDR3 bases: TGTGCCAGTGGGCCGGGAGGGGCTGGCACAGATACGCAGTATTTT. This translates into CASGPGGAGTDTQYF. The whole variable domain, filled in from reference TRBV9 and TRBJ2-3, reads DSGVTQTPKHLITATGQRVTLRCSPRSGDLSVYWYQQSLDQGLQFLIQYYNGEERAKGNILERFSAQQFPDLHSELNLSSLELGDSALYFCASGPGGAGTDTQYFGPGTRLTVL.

CDR3 bases: TGCGCCAGCAGCCAAGTAACAGTTAATCAGCCCCAGCATTTT. Its protein product is CASSQVTVNQPQHF. This chain uses TRBV4-3 with TRBJ1-5; D unclear. The germline V gene encodes CDR1 LGHNA and CDR2 YSLEER. The CDR3 runs to 14 residues. V was pared by 1 base and J by 4 bases, with 8 bases between.

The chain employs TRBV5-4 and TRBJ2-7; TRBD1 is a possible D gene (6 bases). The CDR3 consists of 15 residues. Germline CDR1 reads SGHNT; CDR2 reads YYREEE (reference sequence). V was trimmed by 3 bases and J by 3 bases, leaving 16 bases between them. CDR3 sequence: CASSCPGQGNYEQYF. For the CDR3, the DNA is TGTGCCAGCAGCTGCCCGGGACAAGGTAACTACGAGCAGTACTTC.

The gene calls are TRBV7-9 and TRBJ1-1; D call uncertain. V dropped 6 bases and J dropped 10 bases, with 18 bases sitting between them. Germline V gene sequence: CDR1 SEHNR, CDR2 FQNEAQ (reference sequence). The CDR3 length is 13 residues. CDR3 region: CASSPAGTFLAFF. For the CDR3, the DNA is TGTGCCAGCAGTCCCGCGGGAACCTTTTTAGCTTTCTTT. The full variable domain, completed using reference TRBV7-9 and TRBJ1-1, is DTGVSQNPRHKITKRGQNVTFRCDPISEHNRLYWYRQTLGQGPEFLTYFQNEAQLEKSRLLSDRFSAERPKGSFSTLEIQRTEQGDSAMYLCASSPAGTFLAFFGQGTRLTVV.

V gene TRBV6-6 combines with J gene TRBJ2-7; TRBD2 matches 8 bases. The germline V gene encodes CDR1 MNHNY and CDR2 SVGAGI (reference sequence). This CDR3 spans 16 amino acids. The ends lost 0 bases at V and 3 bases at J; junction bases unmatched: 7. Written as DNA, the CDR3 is TGTGCCAGCAGTTACTCGATAGCGGGGTATATCTACGAGCAGTACGTC. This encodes CASSYSIAGYIYEQYV.

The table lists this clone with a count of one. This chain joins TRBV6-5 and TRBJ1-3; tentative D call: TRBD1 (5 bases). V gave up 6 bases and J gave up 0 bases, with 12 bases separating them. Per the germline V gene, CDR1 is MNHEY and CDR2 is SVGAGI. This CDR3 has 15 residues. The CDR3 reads CASSPDSFSGNTIYF. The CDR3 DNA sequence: TGTGCCAGCAGCCCAGACAGTTTCTCTGGAAACACCATATATTTT.

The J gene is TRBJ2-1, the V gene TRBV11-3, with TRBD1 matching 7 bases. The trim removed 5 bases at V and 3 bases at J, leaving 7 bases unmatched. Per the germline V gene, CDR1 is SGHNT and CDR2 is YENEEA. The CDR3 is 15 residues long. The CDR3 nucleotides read TGTGCCAGCAGCCCTACCGGGACAGTCTACAATGAGCAGTTCTTC. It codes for CASSPTGTVYNEQFF. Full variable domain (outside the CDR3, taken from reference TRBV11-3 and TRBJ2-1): EAGVVQSPRYKIIEKKQPVAFWCNPISGHNTLYWYLQNLGQGPELLIRYENEEAVDDSQLPKDRFSAERLKGVDSTLKIQPAELGDSAVYLCASSPTGTVYNEQFFGPGTRLTVL.

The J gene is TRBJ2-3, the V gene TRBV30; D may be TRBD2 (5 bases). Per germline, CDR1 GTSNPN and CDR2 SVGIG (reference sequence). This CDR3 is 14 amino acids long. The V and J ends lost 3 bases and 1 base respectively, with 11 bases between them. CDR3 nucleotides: TGTGCCTGGAGGAAAAGCGGAGGCACAGATACGCAGTATTTT. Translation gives CAWRKSGGTDTQYF. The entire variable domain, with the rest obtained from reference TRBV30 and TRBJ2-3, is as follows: SQTIHQWPATLVQPVGSPLSLECTVEGTSNPNLYWYRQAAGRGLQLLFYSVGIGQISSEVPQNLSASRPQDRQFILSSKKLLLSDSGFYLCAWRKSGGTDTQYFGPGTRLTVL.

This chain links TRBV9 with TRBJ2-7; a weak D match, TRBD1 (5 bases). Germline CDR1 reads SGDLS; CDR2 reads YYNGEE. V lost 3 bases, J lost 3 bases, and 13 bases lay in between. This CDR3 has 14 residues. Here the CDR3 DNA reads TGTGCCAGCAGCGGAAGATCAGGGTTCTACGAGCAGTACTTC. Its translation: CASSGRSGFYEQYF.

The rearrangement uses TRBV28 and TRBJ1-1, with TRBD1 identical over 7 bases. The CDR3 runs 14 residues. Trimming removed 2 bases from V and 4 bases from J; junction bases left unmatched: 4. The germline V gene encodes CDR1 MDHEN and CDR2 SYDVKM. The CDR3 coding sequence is TGTGCCAGCAGTTTAAGGGGGCTCGGCACTGAAGCTTTCTTT. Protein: CASSLRGLGTEAFF.

CDR3 nucleotides: TGTGCCAGCTCGCGATCCGGGACAGACCTCTATAATTCACCCCTCCACTTT. Protein sequence: CASSRSGTDLYNSPLHF. J is TRBJ1-6 and V is TRBV18; TRBD1 matches at 7 bases. Germline CDR1 is KGHSH and CDR2 is LQKENI. V was clipped by 6 bases and J by 3 bases; unmatched bases: 11. CDR3 length: 17 residues.

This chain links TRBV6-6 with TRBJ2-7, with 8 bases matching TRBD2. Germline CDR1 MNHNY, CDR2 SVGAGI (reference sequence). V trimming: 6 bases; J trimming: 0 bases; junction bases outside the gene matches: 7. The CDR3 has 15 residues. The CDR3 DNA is TGTGCCAGCAGATCACTAGCGGACAGCTCCTACGAGCAGTACTTC. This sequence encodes CASRSLADSSYEQYF.

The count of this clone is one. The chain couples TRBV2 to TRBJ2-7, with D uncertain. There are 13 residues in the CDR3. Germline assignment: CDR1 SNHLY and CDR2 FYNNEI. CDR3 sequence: CASSDERSFEQYV. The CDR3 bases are TGTGCCAGCAGCGACGAGCGATCCTTCGAGCAGTACGTC.

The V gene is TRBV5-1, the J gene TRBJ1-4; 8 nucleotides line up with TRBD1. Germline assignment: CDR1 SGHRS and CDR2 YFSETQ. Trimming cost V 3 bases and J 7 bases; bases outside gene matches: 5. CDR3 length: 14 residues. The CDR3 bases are TGCGCCAGCAGCTCCCGCGGACAGGGTGAAAAACTGTTTTTT. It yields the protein CASSSRGQGEKLFF.